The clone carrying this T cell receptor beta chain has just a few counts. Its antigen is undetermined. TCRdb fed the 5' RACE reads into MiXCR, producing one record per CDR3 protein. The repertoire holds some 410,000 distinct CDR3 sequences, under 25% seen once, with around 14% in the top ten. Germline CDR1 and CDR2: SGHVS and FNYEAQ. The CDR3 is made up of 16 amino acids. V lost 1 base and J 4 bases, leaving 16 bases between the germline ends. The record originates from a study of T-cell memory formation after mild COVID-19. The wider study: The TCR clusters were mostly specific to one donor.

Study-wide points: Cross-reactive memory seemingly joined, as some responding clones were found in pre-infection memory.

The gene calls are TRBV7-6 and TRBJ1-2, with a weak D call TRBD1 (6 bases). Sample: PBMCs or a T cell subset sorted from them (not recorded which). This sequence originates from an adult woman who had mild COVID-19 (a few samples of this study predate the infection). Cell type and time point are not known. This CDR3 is CASSLEGGKDSYGYTF. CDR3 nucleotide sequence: TGTGCCAGCAGCTTAGAGGGGGGGAAAGACAGCTATGGCTACACCTTC. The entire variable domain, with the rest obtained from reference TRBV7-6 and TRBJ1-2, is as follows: GAGVSQSPRYKVTKRGQDVALRCDPISGHVSLYWYRQALGQGPEFLTYFNYEAQQDKSGLPNDRFSAERPEGSISTLTIQRTEQRDSAMYRCASSLEGGKDSYGYTFGSGTRLTVV.